This T cell receptor beta chain originates from a study of monozygotic twins with inflammatory bowel disease. The CDR3 is made up of 14 amino acids. The germline CDR1 and CDR2 sequences are SGHAT and FQNNGV. TCRdb reanalyzed the 5' RACE reads, giving one entry per CDR3 protein sequence and no DNA. This sample's table has 120,000 to 150,000 distinct CDR3 sequences. Input material: blood. The receptor's source is a human donor with ulcerative colitis or Crohn's disease, or a healthy co-twin of an affected twin (not recorded which). The chain joins TRBV11-2 to TRBJ1-6; TCRdb lists TRBD1, though no DNA is available to test this call. CDR3 loop: CASGRDRGDSPLHF.